This T cell receptor (beta chain) was captured by sequencing in a study of CXCR3-negative and CXCR3-positive naive CD8 T cells. The CDR3 extends over 15 amino acids. Looked up from germline, CDR1 is SQVTM and CDR2 is ANQGSEA. The libraries of TRB cDNA were constructed through 5' RACE using UMI labels. No DNA is given; TCRdb re-called the 5' RACE reads and lists each CDR3 protein once. The ten most abundant clones cover approximately 1.5% of a sample with 69,000 or so distinct CDR3 sequences. Sample: naive CXCR3- CD8+ T cells from blood. Subset of the sample: CD45RO-CCR7+CD27+CD95- naive CD8+ T cells lacking CXCR3 (TNR3-). The gene calls are TRBV29-1 and TRBJ1-2; as DNA is missing, the TRBD1 call by TCRdb cannot be tested. The TCR originated in a human donor in good health. Some clones in this sample may be carry-over from other donors' samples. The chain's CDR3 is CSVEDIGQGDLGYTF.